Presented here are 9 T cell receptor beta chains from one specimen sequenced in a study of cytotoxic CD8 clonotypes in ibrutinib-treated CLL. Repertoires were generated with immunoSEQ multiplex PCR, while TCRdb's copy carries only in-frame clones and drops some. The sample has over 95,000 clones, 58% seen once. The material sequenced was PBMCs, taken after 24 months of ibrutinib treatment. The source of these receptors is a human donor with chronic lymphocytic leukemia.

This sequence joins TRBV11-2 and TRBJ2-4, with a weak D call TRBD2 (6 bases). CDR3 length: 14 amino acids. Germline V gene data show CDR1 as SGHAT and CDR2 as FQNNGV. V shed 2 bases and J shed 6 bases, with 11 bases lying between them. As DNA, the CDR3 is TGTGCCAGCAGCTTAAGGAGGGACCTAAACATTCAGTACTTC. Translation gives CASSLRRDLNIQYF.

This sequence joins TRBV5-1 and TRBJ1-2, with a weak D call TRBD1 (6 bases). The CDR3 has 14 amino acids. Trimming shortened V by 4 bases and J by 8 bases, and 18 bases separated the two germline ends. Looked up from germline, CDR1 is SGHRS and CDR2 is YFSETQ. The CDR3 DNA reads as TGCGCCAGCAGCACAACAGGGTACAGCGAGGGCTACACCTTC. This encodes CASSTTGYSEGYTF.

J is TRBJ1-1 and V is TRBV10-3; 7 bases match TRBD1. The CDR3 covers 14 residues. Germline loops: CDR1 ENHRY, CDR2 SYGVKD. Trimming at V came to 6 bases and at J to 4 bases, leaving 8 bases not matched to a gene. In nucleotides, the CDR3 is TGTGCCATCAGGGAGACAGGGTATAGCACTGAAGCTTTCTTT. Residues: CAIRETGYSTEAFF.

The CDR3 here is CASTESQGWTEAFF. The CDR3 nucleotides read TGCGCCAGCACCGAGTCGCAGGGATGGACTGAAGCTTTCTTT. The chain recombines TRBV10-2 with TRBJ1-1, with a possible D match to TRBD1 (5 bases). Trimming took off 7 bases at V and 5 bases at J, with 17 bases between the two ends. The CDR3 sequence is 14 residues long. CDR1 WSHSY and CDR2 SAAADI come from the germline V gene.

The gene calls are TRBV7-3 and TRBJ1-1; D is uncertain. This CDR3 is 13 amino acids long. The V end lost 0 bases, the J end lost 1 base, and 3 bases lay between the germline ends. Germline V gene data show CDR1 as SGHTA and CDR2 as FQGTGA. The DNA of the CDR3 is TGTGCCAGCAGCTTAACGGGGAACACTGAAGCTTTCTTT. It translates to CASSLTGNTEAFF.

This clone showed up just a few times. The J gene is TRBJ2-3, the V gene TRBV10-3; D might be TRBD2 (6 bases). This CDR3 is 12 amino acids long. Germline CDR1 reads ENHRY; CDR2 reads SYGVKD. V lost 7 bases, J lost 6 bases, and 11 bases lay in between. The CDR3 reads CAINPGGDTQYF. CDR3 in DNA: TGTGCCATCAACCCTGGGGGGGATACGCAGTATTTT.

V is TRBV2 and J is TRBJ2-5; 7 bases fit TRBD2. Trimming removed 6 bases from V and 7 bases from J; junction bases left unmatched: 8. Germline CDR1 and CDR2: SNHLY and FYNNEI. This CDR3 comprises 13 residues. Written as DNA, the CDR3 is TGTGCCAGCAGCCCACTAGCGACTGGGACCCAGTACTTC. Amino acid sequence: CASSPLATGTQYF.

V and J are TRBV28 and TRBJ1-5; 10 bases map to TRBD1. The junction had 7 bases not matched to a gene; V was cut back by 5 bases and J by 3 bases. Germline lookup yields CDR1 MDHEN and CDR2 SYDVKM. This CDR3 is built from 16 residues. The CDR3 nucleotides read TGTGCCAGCAGTATCGAGGGACAGGGGAACAATCAGCCCCAGCATTTT. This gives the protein CASSIEGQGNNQPQHF.

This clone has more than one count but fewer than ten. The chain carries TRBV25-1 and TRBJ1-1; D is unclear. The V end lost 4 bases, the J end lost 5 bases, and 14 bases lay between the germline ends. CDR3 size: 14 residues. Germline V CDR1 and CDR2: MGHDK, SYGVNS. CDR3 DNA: TGTGCCAGCAGTGTAGAGGGCGAAAGGACTGAAGCTTTCTTT. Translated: CASSVEGERTEAFF.